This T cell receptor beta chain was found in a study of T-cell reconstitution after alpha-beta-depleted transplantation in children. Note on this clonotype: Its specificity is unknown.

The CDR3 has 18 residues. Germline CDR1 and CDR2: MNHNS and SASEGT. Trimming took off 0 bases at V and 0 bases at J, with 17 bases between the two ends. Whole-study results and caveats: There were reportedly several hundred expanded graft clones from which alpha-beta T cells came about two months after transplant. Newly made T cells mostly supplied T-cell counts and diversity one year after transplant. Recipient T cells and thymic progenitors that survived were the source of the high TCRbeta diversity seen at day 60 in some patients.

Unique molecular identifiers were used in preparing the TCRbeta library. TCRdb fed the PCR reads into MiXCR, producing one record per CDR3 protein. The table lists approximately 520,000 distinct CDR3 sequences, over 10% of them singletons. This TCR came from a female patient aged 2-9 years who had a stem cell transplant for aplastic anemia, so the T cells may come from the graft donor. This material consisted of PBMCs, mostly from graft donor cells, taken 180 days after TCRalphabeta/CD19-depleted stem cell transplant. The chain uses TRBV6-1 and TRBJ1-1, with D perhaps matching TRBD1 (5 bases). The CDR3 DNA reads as TGTGCCAGCAGTGAAGCGACCCGTAGGGGTTCCCTGAACACTGAAGCTTTCTTT. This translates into CASSEATRRGSLNTEAFF.